This entry features one TCR beta chain sequence. The germline V gene encodes CDR1 LNHDA and CDR2 SQIVND (reference sequence). V shed 7 bases and J shed 5 bases, with 17 bases lying between them. The CDR3 contains 15 residues. The data derive from a study of blood T cell repertoires in COVID-19. Across the whole study: COVID-19 samples, acute and convalescent, were from the United States, Italy and Spain. PBMCs, B-cell-depleted T cells, or T cells provided the cDNA or gDNA that made up the material.

The authors' processing: It was from reference gene primer amplification that nucleated cell counts were estimated. Some clones are missing from TCRdb's copy, which holds only in-frame ones; the method was immunoSEQ multiplex PCR. Clone size and V and J calls were adopted from that table, with D and trimming inferred from the DNA. Among some 240,000 clones, more than 85% were seen once, and the ten largest hold 0.75% to 1%. The receptor was isolated from a man aged 60 to 69 with COVID-19, enrolled during active disease. The rearrangement uses TRBV19 and TRBJ1-4; D gene unclear. Sequencing was carried out using peripheral blood. The DNA for the CDR3 is TGTGCCAGTACGCCCGACATAACCCCCAATGAAAAACTGTTTTTT. This gives the protein CASTPDITPNEKLFF.